This T cell receptor beta chain was found in a study of post-analysis software for immune sequencing data. The germline V gene has CDR1 MDHEN and CDR2 SYDVKM. This CDR3 region has 16 residues. V was cut by 6 bases and J by 1 base, with 18 bases left in between. Findings and limits, study-wide: Patients showed TRBV5-6, TRBV5-1 and TRBV20-1 among about five TRBV segments more frequent than in controls.

Comment on this clonotype: Its cognate antigen is unknown.

The library was made from cDNA and included unique molecular identifiers. TCRdb used MiXCR to reprocess the PCR reads, holding one entry per CDR3 protein. The sample lists around 770,000 distinct CDR3 sequences, 46% occurring once. The chain combines TRBV28 with TRBJ1-1; D is possibly TRBD1 (5 bases). The receptor was isolated from a girl aged 5 to 17 with multiple sclerosis. Sequences were obtained from blood. CDR3 sequence reads: CASSLRGLGPNTEAFF. In DNA form, the CDR3 reads TGTGCCAGCAGCCTAAGGGGCCTCGGTCCGAACACTGAAGCTTTCTTT. Supplemented by reference TRBV28 and TRBJ1-1, the full variable domain reads DVKVTQSSRYLVKRTGEKVFLECVQDMDHENMFWYRQDPGLGLRLIYFSYDVKMKEKGDIPEGYSVSREKKERFSLILESASTNQTSMYLCASSLRGLGPNTEAFFGQGTRLTVV.